The 28 T cell receptor beta chains given below trace back to one sample, sequenced in a study of cytomegalovirus exposure and HLA in healthy donors. The table came from immunoSEQ multiplex PCR; TCRdb's copy has only in-frame clones and leaves some out. Of approximately 97,000 clones listed, roughly 94% are singletons. Sequencing used PBMCs. The receptors stem from a woman younger than 35 in good health and CMV-seronegative.

The V gene is TRBV12-5, the J gene TRBJ2-1; 8 bases are a match to TRBD2. The CDR3 is 14 residues long. V shed 4 bases, J shed 13 bases, and the junction held 12 bases outside the gene matches. Germline V gives CDR1 LGHNT, CDR2 FRNRAP. The CDR3 sequence is CASGSHLPAGVQFF. The CDR3 DNA reads as TGTGCTAGTGGTTCACACCTCCCAGCGGGAGTTCAGTTCTTC.

V usage is TRBV11-2 and J usage is TRBJ2-1; 10 bases are shared with TRBD1. CDR1 and CDR2 (germline): SGHAT, FQNNGV. This CDR3 is 15 amino acids long. J lost 9 bases, V lost 0 bases, and 5 bases had no gene match. CDR3 loop: CASSLDWGQGIEQFF. CDR3 DNA sequence: TGTGCCAGCAGCTTAGATTGGGGACAGGGGATTGAGCAGTTCTTC.

Comment on this clone: The junction does not match germline at one end; this may be a read error. The chain joins TRBV7-7 to TRBJ2-3; TRBD2 matches 12 bases. The CDR3 has 18 residues. Germline loops: CDR1 SSHAT, CDR2 FNYEAQ (reference sequence). The CDR3 here is CASSLGGTSGGSTDTQYF. CDR3 bases: TGTGCTAGCAGCTTAGGGGGCACTAGCGGGGGGTCCACAGATACGCAGTATTTT.

V gene TRBV4-2 combines with J gene TRBJ1-2; 7 nucleotides match TRBD1. Trimming removed 1 base from V and 2 bases from J; junction bases left unmatched: 10. CDR1 is LGHNA and CDR2 is YNFKEQ in the germline V gene. The CDR3 totals 17 residues. The CDR3, as DNA: TGTGCCAGCAGCCAAGCAGGGACAGAAGCCTTCAACTATGGCTACACCTTC. Residues: CASSQAGTEAFNYGYTF.

The genes are TRBV7-2 and TRBJ1-1; 12 bases are a match to TRBD1. CDR3 length: 14 residues. CDR1 SGHTA and CDR2 FQGNSA come from the germline V gene. V dropped 1 base and J dropped 11; count of bases not matched to a gene: 5. The CDR3 sequence is CASSLGGTGGFAFF. DNA of the CDR3: TGTGCCAGCAGCTTAGGTGGGACAGGGGGCTTTGCTTTCTTT.

The V gene is TRBV25-1, the J gene TRBJ2-7, with 9 bases fitting TRBD1. This CDR3 spans 14 amino acids. Germline loops: CDR1 MGHDK, CDR2 SYGVNS. With V trimmed by 8 bases and J by 3 bases, 8 bases remained unmatched. The CDR3 loop is CASVPGTGNYEQYF. The CDR3 bases are TGTGCCAGCGTGCCCGGGACAGGGAACTACGAGCAGTACTTC.

This sequence joins TRBV5-1 and TRBJ2-5; TRBD2 aligns across 7 bases. V gave up 7 bases and J gave up 1 base; unmatched junction bases: 10. Germline V gives CDR1 SGHRS, CDR2 YFSETQ. This CDR3 region has 15 residues. The CDR3 protein is CASREAGAFQETQYF. CDR3 nucleotide sequence: TGCGCCAGCCGGGAGGCGGGAGCTTTCCAAGAGACCCAGTACTTC.

For this clone: No conserved phenylalanine or tryptophan is present at the end of the CDR3, so a read error is the likely explanation. The gene calls are TRBV5-6 and TRBJ2-7, with D unresolved. Germline V gene data show CDR1 as SGHDT and CDR2 as YYEEEE. The CDR3 covers 14 residues. V lost 4 bases, J lost 4 bases, and 15 bases lay in between. CDR3 region: CASSLNLGIYEQYL. Written as DNA, the CDR3 is TGTGCCAGCAGCCTAAATCTGGGCATATACGAGCAGTACCTC.

The chain has TRBV4-3 and TRBJ1-4, with D possibly being TRBD1 (5 bases). The CDR3 has 14 residues. The V end was cut by 1 base, the J end by 8 bases, with 11 bases between. Germline CDR1 LGHNA, CDR2 YSLEER. This CDR3 reads CASSQGPGWEKLFF. The DNA for the CDR3 is TGCGCCAGCAGCCAAGGCCCAGGGTGGGAAAAACTGTTTTTT.

The V gene is TRBV7-9, the J gene TRBJ1-2; the match to TRBD1 covers 8 bases. The V and J ends lost 5 bases and 3 bases, in that order; junction bases with no gene match: 5. Germline CDR1 and CDR2: SEHNR and FQNEAQ (reference sequence). The CDR3 spans 14 residues. The CDR3 spells CASSPGQGDYGYTF. In DNA form, the CDR3 reads TGTGCCAGCAGCCCCGGACAGGGTGACTATGGCTACACCTTC.

This rearrangement joins TRBV27 to TRBJ2-1; possible D gene TRBD2, 6 bases. Between the trimmed V and J ends, which lost 5 bases and 2 bases, there was a span of 10 bases. The CDR3 is 14 residues long. Per germline, CDR1 MNHEY and CDR2 SMNVEV (reference sequence). CDR3 DNA sequence: TGTGCCAGCAGTATTAGCGGTCCCTACAATGAGCAGTTCTTC. This codes for CASSISGPYNEQFF.

The J gene is TRBJ2-1, the V gene TRBV4-3; D is uncertain. This CDR3 contains 14 residues. Between the trimmed V and J ends, which lost 6 bases and 0 bases, there was a span of 9 bases. Germline V gene lookup returns CDR1 LGHNA and CDR2 YSLEER. This CDR3 is CASSDPSSYNEQFF. The CDR3 region has the DNA TGCGCCAGCAGTGATCCGAGCTCCTACAATGAGCAGTTCTTC.

This chain connects TRBV2 to TRBJ1-1; D unclear. The CDR3 is made up of 12 amino acids. Germline lookup yields CDR1 SNHLY and CDR2 FYNNEI. Trimming cost V 4 bases and J 5 bases, with 8 bases left between them. CDR3 amino acids: CASSAFVTEAFF. The CDR3 bases are TGTGCCAGCAGTGCCTTCGTTACTGAAGCTTTCTTT.

The gene calls are TRBV28 and TRBJ2-7; possibly TRBD2 for D (5 bases). The CDR3 runs to 15 residues. CDR1 MDHEN and CDR2 SYDVKM come from the germline V gene. Trimming took 4 bases from V and 3 from J, leaving 16 bases between them. This chain's CDR3 is CASSSGDSRSYEQYF. CDR3 nucleotide sequence: TGTGCCAGCAGTTCCGGGGATAGCAGGAGCTACGAGCAGTACTTC.

The chain uses TRBV19 and TRBJ1-3; 7 bases line up with TRBD1. Germline trimming cut 6 bases from V and 4 bases from J; bases unmatched to any gene: 9. Germline V gene lookup returns CDR1 LNHDA and CDR2 SQIVND (reference sequence). This CDR3 is 15 amino acids long. CDR3 loop: CASSSRDSTGNTIYF. The CDR3 DNA reads as TGTGCCAGTAGCTCCCGGGACAGTACGGGAAACACCATATATTTT.

The chain joins TRBV5-1 to TRBJ2-5; 8 bases align to TRBD1. The CDR3 length is 15 residues. Germline-derived CDR1 and CDR2 are SGHRS and YFSETQ. The trim removed 5 bases at V and 1 base at J, leaving 7 bases unmatched. The CDR3 is CASRARTGIQETQYF. The CDR3 nucleotides are TGCGCCAGCAGGGCGAGGACAGGGATCCAAGAGACCCAGTACTTC. The complete variable domain, with remaining parts taken from reference TRBV5-1 and TRBJ2-5, reads KAGVTQTPRYLIKTRGQQVTLSCSPISGHRSVSWYQQTPGQGLQFLFEYFSETQRNKGNFPGRFSGRQFSNSRSEMNVSTLELGDSALYLCASRARTGIQETQYFGPGTRLLVL.

The chain recombines TRBV5-5 with TRBJ1-2, with TRBD1 matching over 9 bases. V trimming: 3 bases; J trimming: 6 bases; junction bases outside the gene matches: 6. The germline gives CDR1 SGHKS, CDR2 YYEKEE (reference sequence). This CDR3 is built from 14 residues. The CDR3 here is CASSSPGQGNGYTF. The CDR3 DNA is TGTGCCAGCAGCTCACCGGGACAGGGCAATGGCTACACCTTC.

The V call is TRBV19, the J call TRBJ1-2; possibly TRBD1 for D (5 bases). CDR3 length: 14 residues. Germline V gene lookup returns CDR1 LNHDA and CDR2 SQIVND (reference sequence). Trimming removed 7 bases from V and 7 bases from J, with 19 bases in between. CDR3 coding DNA: TGTGCCAGTATTTCGTCTGGGGCGTCTGCTGGCTACACCTTC. Amino acid sequence: CASISSGASAGYTF.

The V gene is TRBV7-6, the J gene TRBJ1-2, with D unclear. This CDR3 region has 15 residues. CDR1 is SGHVS, CDR2 FNYEAQ, per germline. Trimming left V 5 bases short and J 5 bases short, with 18 bases between. This CDR3 is CASSGHRDLGYGYTF. The CDR3 nucleotides are TGTGCCAGCAGCGGCCACCGGGATCTGGGGTATGGCTACACCTTC.

The chain is built from TRBV6-6 and TRBJ2-1, with 15 bases lining up with TRBD2. V lost 5 bases and J lost 4; bases outside the gene matches: 3. Germline V lookup: CDR1 MNHNY, CDR2 SVGAGI (reference sequence). The length of the CDR3 is 16 residues. The CDR3 reads CASSVGLAGGYNEQFF. The CDR3 DNA reads TGTGCCAGCAGTGTGGGACTAGCGGGGGGTTACAATGAGCAGTTCTTC.

The J gene is TRBJ2-1, the V gene TRBV4-1; possibly TRBD1 for D (5 bases). V was cut by 0 bases and J by 8 bases, with 17 bases left in between. The CDR3 consists of 16 residues. Germline loops: CDR1 MGHRA, CDR2 YSYEKL. CDR3 in DNA: TGCGCCAGCAGCCAAGAAGGGCCAGGGAATGTAGATGAGCAGTTCTTC. The encoded protein is CASSQEGPGNVDEQFF.

This clone was observed once. This chain connects TRBV16 to TRBJ1-2, with D possibly matching TRBD1 (5 bases). Germline CDR1 reads KGHSY; CDR2 reads FQNENV. Trimming cost V 3 bases and J 6 bases, with 14 bases left between them. The CDR3 is made up of 14 amino acids. DNA for the CDR3: TGTGCCAGCAGCCATGTCCAGGGAGGCGATGGCTACACCTTC. This codes for CASSHVQGGDGYTF.

This clone occurred once. The gene calls are TRBV11-2 and TRBJ2-7; D is perhaps TRBD1 (6 bases). CDR1 and CDR2 from the germline V gene are SGHAT and FQNNGV. The CDR3 loop spans 11 amino acids. V was trimmed by 4 bases and J by 11 bases, leaving 12 bases between them. The CDR3 region is CASSSRQVKYF. The CDR3 region has the DNA TGTGCCAGCAGCTCCCGACAGGTTAAGTACTTC.

The chain couples TRBV6-6 to TRBJ1-1, with D possibly matching TRBD1 (6 bases). This CDR3 region has 14 residues. Per germline, CDR1 MNHNY and CDR2 SVGAGI (reference sequence). V lost 2 bases, J lost 5 bases, and 12 bases lay in between. CDR3 nucleotide sequence: TGTGCCAGCAGTTACCCCGATACAGGGACTGAAGCTTTCTTT. Amino acid sequence: CASSYPDTGTEAFF.

The J gene is TRBJ1-1, the V gene TRBV5-1; D not certain. Germline V gives CDR1 SGHRS, CDR2 YFSETQ. This CDR3 has 13 residues. Trimming left V 0 bases short and J 4 bases short, with 7 bases between. The CDR3: CASSLGEGTEAFF. The CDR3 nucleotides are TGCGCCAGCAGCTTGGGGGAGGGCACTGAAGCTTTCTTT.

V gene TRBV6-5 combines with J gene TRBJ1-1; D is uncertain. In germline, CDR1 is MNHEY, CDR2 SVGAGI. Trimming cost V 0 bases and J 4 bases, with 6 bases left between them. The CDR3 covers 13 residues. The CDR3 loop reads CASSYSTGTEAFF. The CDR3 nucleotides are TGTGCCAGCAGTTACTCGACGGGCACTGAAGCTTTCTTT.

The chain combines TRBV25-1 with TRBJ1-2; tentatively, D is TRBD1 (6 bases). The CDR3 consists of 14 residues. CDR1 is MGHDK, CDR2 SYGVNS, per germline. V was pared by 5 bases and J by 7 bases, with 17 bases between. CDR3 amino acids: CASSPISGASGYTF. In nucleotides, the CDR3 is TGTGCCAGCAGTCCAATATCAGGGGCATCTGGCTACACCTTC.

The chain recombines TRBV19 with TRBJ2-7, with D possibly TRBD2 on 6 matching bases. Germline assignment: CDR1 LNHDA and CDR2 SQIVND (reference sequence). Trimming stripped 1 base from V and 1 base from J, with 11 bases between. The CDR3 runs 15 residues. Written as DNA, the CDR3 is TGTGCCAGTAGTATAGGTAGCGGACCTTCCTACGAGCAGTACTTC. Its translation: CASSIGSGPSYEQYF. The variable domain in full, completed from reference TRBV19 and TRBJ2-7, reads DGGITQSPKYLFRKEGQNVTLSCEQNLNHDAMYWYRQDPGQGLRLIYYSQIVNDFQKGDIAEGYSVSREKKESFPLTVTSAQKNPTAFYLCASSIGSGPSYEQYFGPGTRLTVT.